This T cell receptor (beta chain) is drawn from a study of post-analysis software for immune sequencing data. Study-level points and caveats: Comparison of patients with controls showed 4 to 6 TRBV segments more frequent in patients, TRBV5-6, TRBV5-1 and TRBV20-1 among them. Batch-mates among the samples co-clustered strongly by F measure.

Every TCR beta cDNA library bore unique molecular identifiers. It was from approximately 0.91 to 9.4 million T cells that 500,000 or so cDNA molecules came. TCRdb used MiXCR to reprocess the PCR reads, holding one entry per CDR3 protein. There are roughly 580,000 distinct CDR3 sequences in the sample; roughly 40% occur only once, and over 1.5% lies in the top ten. V was clipped by 7 bases and J by 4 bases; unmatched bases: 9. Germline V gene lookup returns CDR1 WSHSY and CDR2 SAAADI. The CDR3 spans 17 residues. A remark on this clonotype: The target antigen is unknown.

The receptor comes from a girl aged 10-17 years with multiple sclerosis. The chain carries TRBV10-2 and TRBJ2-6; 11 nucleotides line up with TRBD1. Sequenced material: blood. The CDR3 is CASTSGQGAGGANVLTF. CDR3 DNA: TGCGCCAGCACCTCAGGACAGGGGGCGGGAGGGGCCAACGTCCTGACTTTC.